A selection of T cell receptor beta chains follows, all from one sample in a study of CD8+ T cells in alopecia areata. Repertoires were generated with immunoSEQ multiplex PCR, while TCRdb's copy carries only in-frame clones and drops some. The sample has approximately 160,000 clones; 60% are singletons. The sample consisted of CD4+ T cells sorted from blood, taken at week 24, from a patient treated with tofacitinib. These receptors came from a human donor with alopecia areata. CDR3s include the opening cysteine and the closing phenylalanine or tryptophan. Fields, in order: J gene, V gene, D gene, clone size, CDR3 protein, CDR3 DNA. D genes are given only for firm matches. Clone size is stated in some rows and not others, as once, few, many or a class when expanded.

>TRBJ2-3|TRBV29-1|.|few
CSVSGGPGDTQYF
TGCAGCGTTTCTGGGGGGCCGGGAGATACGCAGTATTTT
>TRBJ2-6|TRBV30|TRBD1|few
CAWRTGFSGANVLTF
TGTGCCTGGAGGACAGGGTTCTCTGGGGCCAACGTCCTGACTTTC
>TRBJ1-1|TRBV4-2|.|.
CASSQGTGASTEAFF
TGTGCCAGCAGCCAGGGCACGGGAGCTAGTACTGAAGCTTTCTTT
>TRBJ1-6|TRBV7-9|.|few
CASSLYQGSSPLHF
TGTGCCAGCAGCTTATACCAGGGGAGTTCACCCCTCCACTTT
>TRBJ1-5|TRBV15|.|.
CATSRVRDINQPQHF
TGTGCCACCAGCAGAGTACGGGACATCAATCAGCCCCAGCATTTT
>TRBJ2-2|TRBV5-1|.|once
CASSLSQGNTGELFF
TGCGCCAGCAGCCTGTCTCAGGGGAACACCGGGGAGCTGTTTTTT
>TRBJ1-1|TRBV23-1|.|.
CASPICLPRDTEAFF
TGCGCCAGTCCCATATGTCTTCCTAGGGACACTGAAGCTTTCTTT
>TRBJ2-2|TRBV29-1|TRBD1|.
CSVEGGGRTGELFF
TGCAGCGTTGAAGGAGGGGGCCGGACCGGGGAGCTGTTTTTT
>TRBJ2-7|TRBV2|.|.
CASNPQGPGEQYF
TGTGCCAGCAATCCACAGGGCCCGGGAGAGCAGTACTTC
>TRBJ2-5|TRBV23-1|.|.
CASSPMVPGVTQYF
TGCGCCAGCAGTCCAATGGTCCCCGGGGTGACCCAGTACTTC
>TRBJ1-3|TRBV7-2|.|few
CASSWGLNWPGNTIYF
TGTGCCAGCAGCTGGGGTCTTAATTGGCCCGGAAACACCATATATTTT
>TRBJ2-3|TRBV29-1|.|.
CSVDLDTSTDTQYF
TGCAGCGTTGATTTGGATACTAGCACAGATACGCAGTATTTT
>TRBJ1-5|TRBV9|.|.
CASSADNTQPQHF
TGTGCCAGCAGCGCAGATAACACTCAGCCCCAGCATTTT
>TRBJ2-7|TRBV19|TRBD1|few
CASSTMTGQYEQYF
TGTGCCAGTAGTACCATGACAGGGCAGTACGAGCAGTACTTC
>TRBJ1-2|TRBV4-1|.|.
CASSQEQSVGLNYGYTF
TGCGCCAGCAGCCAAGAACAAAGCGTCGGTCTAAACTATGGCTACACCTTC
>TRBJ2-1|TRBV5-5|.|.
CASSLVAGVYNEQFF
TGTGCCAGCAGCTTGGTGGCAGGGGTCTACAATGAGCAGTTCTTC
>TRBJ2-3|TRBV7-9|.|.
CASSPQTDTQYF
TGTGCCAGCAGCCCTCAAACAGATACGCAGTATTTT
>TRBJ1-2|TRBV9|TRBD1|.
CASSTRVGQGTYGYTF
TGTGCCAGCAGCACTAGAGTGGGACAGGGTACCTATGGCTACACCTTC
>TRBJ1-6|TRBV28|.|few
CASTQVNSPLHF
TGTGCCAGCACTCAGGTGAATTCACCCCTCCACTTT
>TRBJ2-1|TRBV6-1|.|.
CASIRASYNEQFF
TGTGCCAGCATCCGGGCGTCCTACAATGAGCAGTTCTTC
>TRBJ2-4|TRBV13|TRBD2|.
CASSGYLAGGLKNIQYF
TGTGCCAGCAGCGGCTACCTAGCGGGGGGGCTCAAAAACATTCAGTACTTC
>TRBJ2-5|TRBV4-2|.|.
CASSQDGTRQYQETQYF
TGTGCCAGCAGCCAAGATGGGACTCGCCAATATCAAGAGACCCAGTACTTC
>TRBJ1-1|TRBV7-3|.|.
CASSLGGGTEAFF
TGTGCCAGCAGCTTAGGGGGTGGCACTGAAGCTTTCTTT
>TRBJ2-4|TRBV6-6|.|.
CASSRQTDNLQYF
TGTGCCAGCAGCCGTCAGACAGATAACCTTCAGTACTTC
>TRBJ1-4|TRBV29-1|.|few
CSAMTGLNEKLFF
TGCAGCGCCATGACAGGTCTTAATGAAAAACTGTTTTTT
>TRBJ2-7|TRBV30|.|few
CAWSLQSGEQYF
TGTGCCTGGAGTCTCCAGAGTGGCGAGCAGTACTTC
>TRBJ1-1|TRBV7-2|.|few
CASSLGRTEAFF
TGTGCCAGCAGCTTAGGGAGGACTGAAGCTTTCTTT
>TRBJ1-1|TRBV25-1|TRBD1|.
CASSPGQGALNTEAFF
TGTGCCAGCAGCCCGGGACAGGGGGCTTTGAACACTGAAGCTTTCTTT
>TRBJ2-5|TRBV29-1|TRBD1|.
CSVFDRGGQETQYF
TGCAGCGTGTTCGACAGGGGGGGGCAAGAGACCCAGTACTTC
>TRBJ2-7|TRBV28|.|.
CASSLFSSGEQYF
TGTGCCAGCAGTTTATTCTCCAGCGGAGAGCAGTACTTC